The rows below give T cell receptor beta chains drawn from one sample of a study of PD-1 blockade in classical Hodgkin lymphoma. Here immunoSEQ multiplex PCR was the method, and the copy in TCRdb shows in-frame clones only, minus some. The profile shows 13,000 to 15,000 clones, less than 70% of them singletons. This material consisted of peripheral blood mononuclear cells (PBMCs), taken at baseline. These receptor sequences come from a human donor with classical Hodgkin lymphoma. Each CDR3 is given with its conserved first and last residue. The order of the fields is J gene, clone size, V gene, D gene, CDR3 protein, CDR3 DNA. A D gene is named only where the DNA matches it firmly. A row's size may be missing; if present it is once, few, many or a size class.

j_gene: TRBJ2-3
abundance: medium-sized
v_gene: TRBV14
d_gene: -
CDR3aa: CASRPRGADTQYF
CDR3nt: TGTGCCAGCAGGCCTCGAGGCGCAGATACGCAGTATTTT

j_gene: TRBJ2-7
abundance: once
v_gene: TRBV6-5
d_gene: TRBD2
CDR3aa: CASSSLAGGYEQYF
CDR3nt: TGTGCCAGCAGTTCCTTAGCGGGAGGCTACGAGCAGTACTTC

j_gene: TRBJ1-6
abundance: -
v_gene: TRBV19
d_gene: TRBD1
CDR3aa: CASSSRDRGSNNSPLHF
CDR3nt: TGTGCCAGTAGTAGCCGGGACAGGGGCTCCAATAATTCACCCCTCCACTTT

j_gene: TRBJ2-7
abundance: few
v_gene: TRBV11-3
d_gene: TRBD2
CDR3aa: CASSVDSGSSYEQYF
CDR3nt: TGTGCCAGCAGCGTAGACAGCGGGAGCTCCTACGAGCAGTACTTC

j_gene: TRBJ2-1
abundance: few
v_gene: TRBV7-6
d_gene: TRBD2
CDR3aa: CASSLTSGSSQNEQFF
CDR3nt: TGTGCCAGCAGCTTGACTAGCGGGAGTTCACAAAATGAGCAGTTCTTC

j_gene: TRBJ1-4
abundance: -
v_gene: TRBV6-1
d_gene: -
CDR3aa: CASSAMAGSYTNEKLFF
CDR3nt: TGTGCCAGCAGTGCTATGGCGGGGAGTTATACTAATGAAAAACTGTTTTTT

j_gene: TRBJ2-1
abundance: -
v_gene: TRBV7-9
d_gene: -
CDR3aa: CASSLPYASNEQFF
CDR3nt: TGTGCCAGCAGCTTACCCTACGCGAGCAATGAGCAGTTCTTC

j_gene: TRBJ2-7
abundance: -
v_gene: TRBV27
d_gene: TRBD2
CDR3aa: CASSPWTRSTYEQYF
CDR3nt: TGTGCCAGCAGTCCCTGGACTAGAAGTACCTACGAGCAGTACTTC

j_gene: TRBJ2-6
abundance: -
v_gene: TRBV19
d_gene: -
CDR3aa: CASSGDHSGANVLTF
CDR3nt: TGTGCCAGTAGTGGGGATCATTCTGGGGCCAACGTCCTGACTTTC

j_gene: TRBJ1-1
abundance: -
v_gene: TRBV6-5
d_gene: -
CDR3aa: CASSPAGLGSAEAFF
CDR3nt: TGTGCCAGCAGTCCCGCAGGGCTAGGGTCGGCTGAAGCTTTCTTT

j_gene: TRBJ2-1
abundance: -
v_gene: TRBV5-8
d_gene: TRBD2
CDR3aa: CASSHITGTSGNEQFF
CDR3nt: TGTGCCAGCAGCCATATAACCGGGACTAGCGGCAATGAGCAGTTCTTC

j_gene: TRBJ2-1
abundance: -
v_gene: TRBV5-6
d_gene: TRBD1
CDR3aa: CASRLGGTGGIDEQFF
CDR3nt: TGTGCCAGTCGACTTGGAGGGACAGGGGGCATCGATGAGCAGTTCTTC

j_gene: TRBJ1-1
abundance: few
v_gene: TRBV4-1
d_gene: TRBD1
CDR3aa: CASSHSTGGSNTEAFF
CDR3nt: TGCGCCAGCAGCCACTCGACAGGGGGGTCGAACACTGAAGCTTTCTTT

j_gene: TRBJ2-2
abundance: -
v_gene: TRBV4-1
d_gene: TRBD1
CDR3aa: CASSQRQGASGELFF
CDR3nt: TGCGCCAGCAGCCAGCGACAGGGGGCGTCCGGGGAGCTGTTTTTT

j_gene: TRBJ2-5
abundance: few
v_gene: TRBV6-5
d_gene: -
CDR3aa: CASSYELFAETQYF
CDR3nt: TGTGCCAGCAGTTACGAACTATTTGCAGAGACCCAGTACTTC

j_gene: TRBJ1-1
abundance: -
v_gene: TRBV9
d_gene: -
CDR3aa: CASSVVKRAGGTEAFF
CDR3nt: TGTGCCAGCAGCGTAGTTAAGCGGGCCGGGGGCACTGAAGCTTTCTTT

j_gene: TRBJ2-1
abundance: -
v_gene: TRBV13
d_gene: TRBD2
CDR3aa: CASSPDRGDNEQFF
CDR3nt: TGTGCCAGCAGCCCAGACCGGGGGGACAATGAGCAGTTCTTC

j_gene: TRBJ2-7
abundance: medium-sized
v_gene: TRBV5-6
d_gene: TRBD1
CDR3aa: CASSATGQPYEQYF
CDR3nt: TGTGCCAGCAGCGCGACGGGACAGCCCTACGAGCAGTACTTC

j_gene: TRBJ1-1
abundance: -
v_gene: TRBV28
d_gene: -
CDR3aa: CASSLEMNTEAFF
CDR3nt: TGTGCCAGCAGTTTGGAGATGAACACTGAAGCTTTCTTT

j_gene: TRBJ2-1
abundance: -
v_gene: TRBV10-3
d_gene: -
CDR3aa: CAAQGLYNEQFF
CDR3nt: TGTGCGGCCCAGGGGCTTTACAATGAGCAGTTCTTC

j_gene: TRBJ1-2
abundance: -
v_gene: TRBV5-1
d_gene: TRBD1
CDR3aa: CASSSRQGTNYGYTF
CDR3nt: TGCGCCAGCAGCTCCAGACAGGGCACAAACTATGGCTACACCTTC

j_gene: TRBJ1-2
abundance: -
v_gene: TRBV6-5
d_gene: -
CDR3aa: CASSETHLNYGYTF
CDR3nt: TGTGCCAGCAGTGAGACGCACCTTAACTATGGCTACACCTTC

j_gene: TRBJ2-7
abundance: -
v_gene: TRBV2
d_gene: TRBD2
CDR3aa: CASWTSGSFSYEQYF
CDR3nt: TGTGCCAGCTGGACTAGCGGGAGTTTCTCCTACGAGCAGTACTTC

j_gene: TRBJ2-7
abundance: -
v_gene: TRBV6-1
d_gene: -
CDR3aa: CASSEKWEGAMSYEQYF
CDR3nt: TGTGCCAGCAGTGAAAAGTGGGAGGGGGCCATGTCTTACGAGCAGTACTTC